This TCR beta chain stems from a study of T cells expressing NK-cell markers. In the study overall: HCMV seropositivity characterized most of the eight sequenced donors, and seronegativity one. Study-wide points: NKG2C+ dominant clonotype frequencies in roughly six donors were roughly 1.0-8% of CD8+ T cells.

CDR3 length: 15 amino acids. Germline V CDR1 and CDR2: DFQATT, SNEGSKA (reference sequence). With the 5' RACE reads reprocessed, TCRdb shows one record per CDR3 protein and no DNA. The listing records about 540,000 distinct CDR3 sequences. As concerns this clonotype: Its antigen is not known.

The sequenced sample consisted of blood T cells: a sorted CD56 or NKG2C T cell subset, CD4+ or CD8+ T cells, or bulk PBMC T cells (not recorded which). The chain recombines TRBV20-1 with TRBJ2-5; as DNA is missing, the TRBD1 call by TCRdb cannot be tested. This clonotype originated in a man between 18 and 35 years old in good health. CDR3 amino acids: CSAADRGRRLETQYF.